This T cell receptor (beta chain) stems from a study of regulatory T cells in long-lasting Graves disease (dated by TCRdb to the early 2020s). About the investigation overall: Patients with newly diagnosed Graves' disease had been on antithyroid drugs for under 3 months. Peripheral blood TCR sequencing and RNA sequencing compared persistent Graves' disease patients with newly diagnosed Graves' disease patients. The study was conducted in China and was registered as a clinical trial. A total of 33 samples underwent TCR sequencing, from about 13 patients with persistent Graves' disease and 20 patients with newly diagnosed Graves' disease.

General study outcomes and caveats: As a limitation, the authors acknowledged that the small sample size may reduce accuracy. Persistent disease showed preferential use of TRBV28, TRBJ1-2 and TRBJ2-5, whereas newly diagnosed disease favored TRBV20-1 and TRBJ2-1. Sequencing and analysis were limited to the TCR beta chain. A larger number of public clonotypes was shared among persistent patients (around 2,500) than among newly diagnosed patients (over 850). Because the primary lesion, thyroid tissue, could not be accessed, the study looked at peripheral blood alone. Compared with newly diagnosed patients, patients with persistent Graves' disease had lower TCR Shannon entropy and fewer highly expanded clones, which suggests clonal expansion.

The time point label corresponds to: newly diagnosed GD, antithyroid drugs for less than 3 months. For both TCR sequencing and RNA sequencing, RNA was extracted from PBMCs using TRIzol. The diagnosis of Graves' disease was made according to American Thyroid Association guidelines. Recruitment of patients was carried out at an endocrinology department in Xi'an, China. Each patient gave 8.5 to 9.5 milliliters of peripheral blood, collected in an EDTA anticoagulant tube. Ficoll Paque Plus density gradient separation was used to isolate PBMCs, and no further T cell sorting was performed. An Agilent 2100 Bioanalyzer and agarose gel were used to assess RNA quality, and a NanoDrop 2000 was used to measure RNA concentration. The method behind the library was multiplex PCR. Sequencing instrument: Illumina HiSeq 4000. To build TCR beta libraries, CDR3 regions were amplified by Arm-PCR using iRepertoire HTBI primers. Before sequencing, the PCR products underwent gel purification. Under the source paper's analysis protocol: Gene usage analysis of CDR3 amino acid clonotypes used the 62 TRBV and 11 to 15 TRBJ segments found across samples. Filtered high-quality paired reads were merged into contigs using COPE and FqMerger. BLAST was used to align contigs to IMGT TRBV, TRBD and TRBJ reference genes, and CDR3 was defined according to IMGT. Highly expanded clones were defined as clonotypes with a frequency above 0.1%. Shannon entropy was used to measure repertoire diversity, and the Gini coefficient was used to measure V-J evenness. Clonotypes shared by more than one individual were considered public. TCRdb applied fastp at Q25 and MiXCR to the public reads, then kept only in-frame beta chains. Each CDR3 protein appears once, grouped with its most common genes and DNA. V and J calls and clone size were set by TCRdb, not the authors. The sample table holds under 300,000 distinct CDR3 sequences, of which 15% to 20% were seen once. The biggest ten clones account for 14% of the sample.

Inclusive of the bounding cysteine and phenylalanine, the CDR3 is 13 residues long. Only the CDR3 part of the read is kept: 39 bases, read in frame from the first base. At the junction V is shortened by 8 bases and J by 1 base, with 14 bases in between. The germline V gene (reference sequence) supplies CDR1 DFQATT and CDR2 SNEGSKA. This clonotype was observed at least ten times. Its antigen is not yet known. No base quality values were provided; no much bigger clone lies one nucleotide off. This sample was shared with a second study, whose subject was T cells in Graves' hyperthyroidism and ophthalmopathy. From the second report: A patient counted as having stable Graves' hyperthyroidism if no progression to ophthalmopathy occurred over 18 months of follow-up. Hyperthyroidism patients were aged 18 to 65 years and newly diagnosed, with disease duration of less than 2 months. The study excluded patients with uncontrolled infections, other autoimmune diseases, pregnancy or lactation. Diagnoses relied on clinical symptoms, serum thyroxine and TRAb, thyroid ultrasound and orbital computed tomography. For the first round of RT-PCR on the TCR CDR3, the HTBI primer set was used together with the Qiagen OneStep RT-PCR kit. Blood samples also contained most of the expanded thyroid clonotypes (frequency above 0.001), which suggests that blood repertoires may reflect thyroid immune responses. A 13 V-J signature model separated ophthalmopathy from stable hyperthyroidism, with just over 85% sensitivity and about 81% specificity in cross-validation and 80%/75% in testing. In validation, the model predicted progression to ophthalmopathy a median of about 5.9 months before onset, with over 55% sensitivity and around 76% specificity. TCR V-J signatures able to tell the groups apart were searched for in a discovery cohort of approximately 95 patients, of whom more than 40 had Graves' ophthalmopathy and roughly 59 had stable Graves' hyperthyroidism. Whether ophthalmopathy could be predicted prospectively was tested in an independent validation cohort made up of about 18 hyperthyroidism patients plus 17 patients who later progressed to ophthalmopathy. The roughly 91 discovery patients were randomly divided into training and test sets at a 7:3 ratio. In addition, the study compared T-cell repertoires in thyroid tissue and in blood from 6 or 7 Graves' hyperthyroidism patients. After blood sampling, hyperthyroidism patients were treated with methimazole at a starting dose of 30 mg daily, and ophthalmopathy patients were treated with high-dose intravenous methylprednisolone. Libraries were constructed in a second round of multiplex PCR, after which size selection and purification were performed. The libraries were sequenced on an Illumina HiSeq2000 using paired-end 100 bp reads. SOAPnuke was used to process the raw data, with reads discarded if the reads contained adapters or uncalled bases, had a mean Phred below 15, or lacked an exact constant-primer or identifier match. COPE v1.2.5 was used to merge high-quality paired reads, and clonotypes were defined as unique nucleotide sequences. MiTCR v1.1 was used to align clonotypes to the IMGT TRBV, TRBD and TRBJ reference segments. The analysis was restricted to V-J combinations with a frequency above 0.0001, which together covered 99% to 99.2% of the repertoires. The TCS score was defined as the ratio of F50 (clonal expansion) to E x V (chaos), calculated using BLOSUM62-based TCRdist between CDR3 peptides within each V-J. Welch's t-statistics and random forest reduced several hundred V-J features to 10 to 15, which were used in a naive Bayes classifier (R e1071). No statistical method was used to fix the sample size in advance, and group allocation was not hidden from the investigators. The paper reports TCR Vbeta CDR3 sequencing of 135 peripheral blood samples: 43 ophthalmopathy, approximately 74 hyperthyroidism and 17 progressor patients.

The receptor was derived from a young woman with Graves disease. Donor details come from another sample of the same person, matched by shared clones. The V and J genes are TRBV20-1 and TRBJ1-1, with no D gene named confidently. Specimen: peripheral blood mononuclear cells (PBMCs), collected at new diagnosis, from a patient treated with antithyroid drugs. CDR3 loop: CSPIGPQNTEAFF. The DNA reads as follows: TGCAGTCCCATCGGACCCCAGAACACTGAAGCTTTCTTT.